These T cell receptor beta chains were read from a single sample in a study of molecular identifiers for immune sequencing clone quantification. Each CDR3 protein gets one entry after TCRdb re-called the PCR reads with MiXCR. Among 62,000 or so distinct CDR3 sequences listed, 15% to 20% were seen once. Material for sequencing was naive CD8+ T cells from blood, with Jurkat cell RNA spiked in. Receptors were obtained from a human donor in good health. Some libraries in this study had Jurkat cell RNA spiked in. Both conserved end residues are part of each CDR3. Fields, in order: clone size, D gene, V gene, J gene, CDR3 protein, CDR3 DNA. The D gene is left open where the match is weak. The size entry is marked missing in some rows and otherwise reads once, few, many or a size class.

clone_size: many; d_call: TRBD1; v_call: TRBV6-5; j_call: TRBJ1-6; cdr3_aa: CASTTGVLGQSPLHF; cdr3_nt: TGTGCCAGCACAACAGGGGTGCTCGGTCAGTCACCCCTCCACTTT
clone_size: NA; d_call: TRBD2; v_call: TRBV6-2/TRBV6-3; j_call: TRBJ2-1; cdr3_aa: CASSPGLAGDGGQFF; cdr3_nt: TGTGCCAGCAGCCCCGGACTAGCGGGAGATGGTGGGCAGTTCTTC
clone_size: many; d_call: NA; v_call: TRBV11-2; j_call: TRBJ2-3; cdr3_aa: CASSLGQAVIDTQYF; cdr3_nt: TGTGCCAGCAGCTTAGGCCAGGCCGTGATAGATACGCAGTATTTT
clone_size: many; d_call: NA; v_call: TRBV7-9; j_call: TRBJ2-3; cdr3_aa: CASSSSREGLDTQYF; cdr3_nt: TGTGCCAGCAGCTCTTCCCGAGAGGGCCTAGATACGCAGTATTTT
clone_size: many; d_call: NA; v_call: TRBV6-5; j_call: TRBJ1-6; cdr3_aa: CARKNRSGSPLHF; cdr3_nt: TGTGCCAGAAAGAACAGGTCGGGTTCACCCCTCCACTTT
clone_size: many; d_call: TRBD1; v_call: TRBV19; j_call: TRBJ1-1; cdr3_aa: CASSYLQGGEAFF; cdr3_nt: TGTGCCAGTAGCTACTTACAGGGGGGTGAAGCTTTCTTT
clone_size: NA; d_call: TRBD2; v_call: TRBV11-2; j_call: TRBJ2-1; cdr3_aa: CASSSGGDEQFF; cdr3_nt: TGTGCCAGCAGCTCCGGGGGGGATGAGCAGTTCTTC
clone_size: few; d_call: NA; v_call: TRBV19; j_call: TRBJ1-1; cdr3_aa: CASSWGGRTEAFF; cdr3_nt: TGTGCCAGTAGTTGGGGAGGTCGCACTGAAGCTTTCTTT
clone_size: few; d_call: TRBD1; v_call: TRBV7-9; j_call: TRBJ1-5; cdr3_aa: CASRTGGSNQPQHF; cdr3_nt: TGTGCCAGCAGAACAGGGGGATCCAATCAGCCCCAGCATTTT
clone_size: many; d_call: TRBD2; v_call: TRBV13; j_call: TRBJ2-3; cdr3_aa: CASSPTSGASTDTQYF; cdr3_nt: TGTGCCAGCAGCCCGACTAGCGGGGCTTCCACAGATACGCAGTATTTT
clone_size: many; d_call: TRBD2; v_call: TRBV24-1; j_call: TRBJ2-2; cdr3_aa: CATSALSGSSGELFF; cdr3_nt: TGTGCCACCAGTGCCCTTAGCGGGAGCTCCGGGGAGCTGTTTTTT
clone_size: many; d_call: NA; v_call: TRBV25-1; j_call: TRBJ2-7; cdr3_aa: CASSEEGTHYEQYF; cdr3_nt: TGTGCCAGCAGTGAGGAGGGGACCCACTACGAGCAGTACTTC
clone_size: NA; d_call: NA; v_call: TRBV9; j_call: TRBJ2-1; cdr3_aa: CASSVVPGSNEQFF; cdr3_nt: TGTGCCAGCAGCGTCGTCCCGGGAAGCAATGAGCAGTTCTTC
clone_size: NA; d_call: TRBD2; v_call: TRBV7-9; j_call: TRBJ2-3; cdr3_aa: CASSFPLGLATSIDTQYF; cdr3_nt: TGTGCCAGCAGCTTCCCACTGGGACTAGCGACTAGCATAGATACGCAGTATTTT
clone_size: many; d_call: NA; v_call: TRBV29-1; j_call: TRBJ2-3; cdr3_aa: CSFKGEGGTDTQYF; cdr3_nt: TGCAGCTTCAAGGGGGAGGGTGGCACAGATACGCAGTATTTT
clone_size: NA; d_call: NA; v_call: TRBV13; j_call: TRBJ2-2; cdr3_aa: CASGHTGELFF; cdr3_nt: TGTGCCTCTGGGCACACCGGGGAGCTGTTTTTT
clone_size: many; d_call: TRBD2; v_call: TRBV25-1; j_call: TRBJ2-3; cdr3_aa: CASNGLAGGGTDTQYF; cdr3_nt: TGTGCCAGCAACGGACTAGCGGGAGGCGGCACAGATACGCAGTATTTT
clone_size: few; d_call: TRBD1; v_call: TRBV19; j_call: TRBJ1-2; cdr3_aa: CASQGVRYGYTF; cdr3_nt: TGTGCCAGTCAGGGGGTGAGATATGGCTACACCTTC
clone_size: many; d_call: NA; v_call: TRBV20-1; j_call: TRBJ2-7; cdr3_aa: CSARDLGGLSYEQYF; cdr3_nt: TGCAGTGCTAGAGATCTGGGCGGTCTTTCCTACGAGCAGTACTTC
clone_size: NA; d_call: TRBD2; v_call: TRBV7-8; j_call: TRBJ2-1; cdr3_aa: CASSLSRTSGTYNEQFF; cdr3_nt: TGTGCCAGCAGCTTATCTCGGACTAGCGGAACTTACAATGAGCAGTTCTTC
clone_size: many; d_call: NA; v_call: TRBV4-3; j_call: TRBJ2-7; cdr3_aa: CASSQDPGLSYEQYF; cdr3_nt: TGCGCCAGCAGCCAAGATCCCGGGCTCTCCTACGAGCAGTACTTC
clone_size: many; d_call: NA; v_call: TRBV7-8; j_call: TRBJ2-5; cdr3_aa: CASSIRMVGSGFQETQYF; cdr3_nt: TGTGCCAGCAGTATCAGGATGGTGGGATCTGGCTTCCAAGAGACCCAGTACTTC
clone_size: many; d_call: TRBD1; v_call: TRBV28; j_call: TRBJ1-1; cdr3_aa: CASSFPRTGITEAFF; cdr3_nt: TGTGCCAGCAGTTTCCCCCGGACAGGGATAACTGAAGCTTTCTTT
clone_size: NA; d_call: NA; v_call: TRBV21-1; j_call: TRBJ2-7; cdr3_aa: CASSRPWDEQYF; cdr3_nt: TGTGCCAGCAGCCGGCCTTGGGACGAGCAGTACTTC
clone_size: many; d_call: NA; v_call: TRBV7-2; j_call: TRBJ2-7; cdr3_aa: CASSPGGVYEQYF; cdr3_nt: TGTGCCAGCAGCCCTGGAGGGGTCTACGAGCAGTACTTC
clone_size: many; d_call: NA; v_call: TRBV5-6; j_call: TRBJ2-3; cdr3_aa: CASSLGVGTDTQYF; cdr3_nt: TGTGCCAGCAGCCTGGGTGTTGGGACAGATACGCAGTATTTT
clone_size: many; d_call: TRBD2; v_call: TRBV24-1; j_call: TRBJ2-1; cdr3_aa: CATCEREGRNEQFF; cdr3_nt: TGTGCCACCTGTGAGCGGGAGGGCAGGAATGAGCAGTTCTTC
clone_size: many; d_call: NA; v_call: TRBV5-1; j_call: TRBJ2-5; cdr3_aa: CASSLVGFGASEETQYF; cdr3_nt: TGCGCCAGCAGCTTGGTCGGTTTTGGGGCAAGCGAAGAGACCCAGTACTTC
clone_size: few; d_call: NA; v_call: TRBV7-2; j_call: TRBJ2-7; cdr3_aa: CAGSLGSAGTHEQYF; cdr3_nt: TGTGCCGGCAGCTTAGGGTCCGCGGGAACCCACGAGCAGTACTTC
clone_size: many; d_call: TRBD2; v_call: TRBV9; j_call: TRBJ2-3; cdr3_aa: CASSFLAGATDTQYF; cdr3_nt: TGTGCCAGCAGCTTTCTAGCGGGAGCCACAGATACGCAGTATTTT
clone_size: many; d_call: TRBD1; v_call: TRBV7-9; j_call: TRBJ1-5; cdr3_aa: CASSQEGAQPQHF; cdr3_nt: TGTGCCAGCAGCCAGGAGGGGGCTCAGCCCCAGCATTTT
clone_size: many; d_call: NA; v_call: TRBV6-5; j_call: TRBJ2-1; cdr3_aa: CASSYSTGEVENEQFF; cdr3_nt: TGTGCCAGCAGTTACTCGACGGGAGAAGTAGAAAATGAGCAGTTCTTC
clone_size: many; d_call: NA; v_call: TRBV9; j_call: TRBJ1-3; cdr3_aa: CASSPEGFAGNTIYF; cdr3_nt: TGTGCCAGCTCACCCGAGGGGTTTGCGGGAAACACCATATATTTT
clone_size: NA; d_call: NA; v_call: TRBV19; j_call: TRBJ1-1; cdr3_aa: CASSARRYQDSNTEAFF; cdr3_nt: TGTGCCAGTAGTGCCCGTAGGTACCAAGACTCGAACACTGAAGCTTTCTTT
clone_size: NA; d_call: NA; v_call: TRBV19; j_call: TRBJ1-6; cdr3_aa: CASSIGGPSPLHF; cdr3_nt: TGTGCCAGTAGTATAGGGGGACCCTCACCCCTCCACTTT
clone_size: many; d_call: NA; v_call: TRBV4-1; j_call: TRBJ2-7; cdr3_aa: CASSQAEAYEQYF; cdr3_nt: TGCGCCAGCAGCCAAGCGGAAGCCTACGAGCAGTACTTC
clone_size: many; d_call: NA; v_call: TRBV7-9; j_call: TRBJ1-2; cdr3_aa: CASSDSRSHVLANYGYTF; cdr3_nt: TGTGCCAGCAGCGACAGTAGGTCTCACGTCCTAGCTAACTATGGCTACACCTTC
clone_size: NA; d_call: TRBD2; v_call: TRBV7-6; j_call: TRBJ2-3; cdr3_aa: CASSLAPMTSTLTDTQYF; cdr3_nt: TGTGCCAGCAGCTTAGCGCCCATGACTAGCACCCTCACGGATACGCAGTATTTT
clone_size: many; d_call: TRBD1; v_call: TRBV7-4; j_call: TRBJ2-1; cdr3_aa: CASSPQDRRLYNEQFF; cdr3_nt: TGTGCCAGCAGCCCCCAGGACAGGCGGCTTTACAATGAGCAGTTCTTC
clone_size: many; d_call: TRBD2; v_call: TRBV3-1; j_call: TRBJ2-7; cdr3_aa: CASSSGLAQREQYF; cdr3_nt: TGTGCCAGCAGCTCGGGACTAGCCCAACGCGAGCAGTACTTC
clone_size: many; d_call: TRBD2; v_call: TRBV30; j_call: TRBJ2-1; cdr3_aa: CAWSVLGGYNEQFF; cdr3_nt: TGTGCCTGGAGTGTATTGGGAGGGTACAATGAGCAGTTCTTC
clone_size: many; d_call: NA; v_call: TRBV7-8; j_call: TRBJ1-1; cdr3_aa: CASSFPRADTEAFF; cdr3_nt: TGTGCCAGCAGCTTCCCTAGGGCTGACACTGAAGCTTTCTTT
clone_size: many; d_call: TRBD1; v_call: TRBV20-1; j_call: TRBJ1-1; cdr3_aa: CSAIGTDEWNTEAFF; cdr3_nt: TGCAGTGCTATCGGGACAGACGAATGGAACACTGAAGCTTTCTTT
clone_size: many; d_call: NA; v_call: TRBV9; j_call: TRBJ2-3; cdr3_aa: CASSWDTRTDTQYF; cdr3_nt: TGTGCCAGCAGCTGGGACACTCGCACAGATACGCAGTATTTT
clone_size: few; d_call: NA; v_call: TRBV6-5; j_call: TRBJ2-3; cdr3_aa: CASSYPQASDYADTQYF; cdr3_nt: TGTGCCAGCAGTTACCCTCAGGCTAGCGATTACGCAGATACGCAGTATTTT
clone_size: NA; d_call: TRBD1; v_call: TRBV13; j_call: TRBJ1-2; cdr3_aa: CASSLAAGQGANGYTF; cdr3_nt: TGTGCCAGCAGCTTGGCGGCAGGACAGGGGGCTAATGGCTACACCTTC
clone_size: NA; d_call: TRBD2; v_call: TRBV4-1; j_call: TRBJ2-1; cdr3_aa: CASSQRTSGVNEQFF; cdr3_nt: TGCGCCAGCAGCCAAAGGACTAGCGGGGTAAATGAGCAGTTCTTC
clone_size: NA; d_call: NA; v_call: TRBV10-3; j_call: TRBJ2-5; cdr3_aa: CAISESRGTVEETQCF; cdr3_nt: TGTGCCATCAGTGAGTCGAGGGGAACGGTCGAAGAGACTCAGTGCTTC
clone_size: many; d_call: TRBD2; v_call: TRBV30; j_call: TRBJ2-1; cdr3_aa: CAWSVGSGRSYNEQFF; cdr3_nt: TGTGCCTGGAGTGTAGGTAGCGGGAGATCCTACAATGAGCAGTTCTTC
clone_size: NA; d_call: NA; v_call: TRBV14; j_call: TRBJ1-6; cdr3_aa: CASSQVHGNSPLPF; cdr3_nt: TGTGCCAGCAGCCAAGTACACGGGAATTCACCCCTCCCCTTT
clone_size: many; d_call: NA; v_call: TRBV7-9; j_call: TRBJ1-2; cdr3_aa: CASSHRDTLRYGYTF; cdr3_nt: TGTGCCAGCAGCCACCGGGACACACTACGATATGGCTACACCTTC
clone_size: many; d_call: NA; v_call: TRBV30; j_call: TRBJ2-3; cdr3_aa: CAWSPSGPSDTQYF; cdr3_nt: TGTGCCTGGAGTCCCAGCGGACCATCAGATACGCAGTATTTT
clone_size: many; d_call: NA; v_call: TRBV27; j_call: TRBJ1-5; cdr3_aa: CASSVTGNYQPQHF; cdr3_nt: TGTGCCAGCAGTGTTACAGGGAACTATCAGCCCCAGCATTTT
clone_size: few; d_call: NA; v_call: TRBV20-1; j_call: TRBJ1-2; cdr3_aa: CSATDRHTYGYTF; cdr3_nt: TGCAGTGCTACGGACAGACACACCTATGGCTACACCTTC
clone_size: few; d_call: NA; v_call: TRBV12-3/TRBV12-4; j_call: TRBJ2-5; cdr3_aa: CASRPEARETQYF; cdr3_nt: TGTGCCAGCAGGCCCGAGGCGAGAGAGACCCAGTACTTC
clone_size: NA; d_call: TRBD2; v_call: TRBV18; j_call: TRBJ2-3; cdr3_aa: CASSSPPGGSGSDTQYF; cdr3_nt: TGTGCCAGCTCATCTCCCCCGGGAGGGAGCGGGTCAGATACGCAGTATTTC
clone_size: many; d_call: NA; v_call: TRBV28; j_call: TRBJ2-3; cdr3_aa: CASRPYSGTTDTQYF; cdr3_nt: TGTGCCAGCAGACCGTACTCCGGGACGACAGATACGCAGTATTTT
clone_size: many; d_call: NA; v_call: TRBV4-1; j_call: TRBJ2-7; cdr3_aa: CASSHQPAYEQYF; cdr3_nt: TGCGCCAGCAGCCATCAACCCGCCTACGAGCAGTACTTC
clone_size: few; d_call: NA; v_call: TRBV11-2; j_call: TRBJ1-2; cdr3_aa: CASRNEQAAGYTF; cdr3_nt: TGTGCCAGCAGGAACGAGCAAGCGGCTGGCTACACCTTC